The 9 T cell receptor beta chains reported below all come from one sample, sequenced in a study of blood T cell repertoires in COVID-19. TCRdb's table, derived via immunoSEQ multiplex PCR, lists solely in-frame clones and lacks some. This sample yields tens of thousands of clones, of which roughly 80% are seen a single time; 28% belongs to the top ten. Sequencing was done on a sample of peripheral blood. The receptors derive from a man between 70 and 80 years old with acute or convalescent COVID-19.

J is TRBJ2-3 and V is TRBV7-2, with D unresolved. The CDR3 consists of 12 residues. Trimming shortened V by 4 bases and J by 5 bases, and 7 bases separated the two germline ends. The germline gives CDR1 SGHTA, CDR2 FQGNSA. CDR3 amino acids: CASSSYEDTQYF. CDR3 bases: TGTGCCAGCAGCTCCTATGAAGATACGCAGTATTTT. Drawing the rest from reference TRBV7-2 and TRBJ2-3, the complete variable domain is GAGVSQSPSNKVTEKGKDVELRCDPISGHTALYWYRQSLGQGLEFLIYFQGNSAPDKSGLPSDRFSAERTGGSVSTLTIQRTQQEDSAVYLCASSSYEDTQYFGPGTRLTVL.

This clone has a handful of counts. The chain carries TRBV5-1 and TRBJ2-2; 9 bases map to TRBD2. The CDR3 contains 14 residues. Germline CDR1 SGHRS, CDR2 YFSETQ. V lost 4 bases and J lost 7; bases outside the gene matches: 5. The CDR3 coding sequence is TGCGCCAGCAGCCGGACTAGCGTGAACGGGGAGCTGTTTTTT. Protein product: CASSRTSVNGELFF.

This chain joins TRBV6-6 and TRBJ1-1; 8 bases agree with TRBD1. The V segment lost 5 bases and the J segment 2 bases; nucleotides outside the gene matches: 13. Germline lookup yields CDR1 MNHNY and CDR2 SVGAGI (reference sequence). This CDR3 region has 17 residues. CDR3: CASSPAGTGGGNTEAFF. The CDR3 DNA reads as TGTGCCAGCAGTCCCGCCGGGACAGGAGGAGGAAACACTGAAGCTTTCTTT.

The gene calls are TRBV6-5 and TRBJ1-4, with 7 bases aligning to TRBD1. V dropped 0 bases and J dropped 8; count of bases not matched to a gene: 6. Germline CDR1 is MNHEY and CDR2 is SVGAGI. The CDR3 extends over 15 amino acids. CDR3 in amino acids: CASSYSGRGKEKLFF. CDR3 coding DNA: TGTGCCAGCAGTTACTCGGGCAGGGGGAAAGAAAAACTGTTTTTT.

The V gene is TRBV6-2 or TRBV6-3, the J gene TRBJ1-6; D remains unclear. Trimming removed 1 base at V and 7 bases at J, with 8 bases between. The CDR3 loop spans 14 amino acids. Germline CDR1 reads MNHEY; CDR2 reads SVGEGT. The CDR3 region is CASSYLGRNSPLHF. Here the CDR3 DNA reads TGTGCCAGCAGTTACTTGGGCCGAAATTCACCCCTCCACTTT.

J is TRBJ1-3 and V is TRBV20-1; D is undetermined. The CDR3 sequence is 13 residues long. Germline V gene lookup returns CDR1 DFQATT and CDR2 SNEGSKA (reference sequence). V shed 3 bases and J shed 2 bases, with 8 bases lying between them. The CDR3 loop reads CSASEGAGNTIYF. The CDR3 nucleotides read TGCAGTGCTAGTGAGGGAGCTGGAAACACCATATATTTT.

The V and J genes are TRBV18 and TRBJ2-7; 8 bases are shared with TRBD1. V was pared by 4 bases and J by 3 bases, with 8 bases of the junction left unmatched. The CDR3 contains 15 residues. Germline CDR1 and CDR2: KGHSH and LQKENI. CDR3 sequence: CASSQRQGSIYEQYF. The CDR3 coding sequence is TGTGCCAGCTCACAGAGACAGGGGTCGATCTACGAGCAGTACTTC.

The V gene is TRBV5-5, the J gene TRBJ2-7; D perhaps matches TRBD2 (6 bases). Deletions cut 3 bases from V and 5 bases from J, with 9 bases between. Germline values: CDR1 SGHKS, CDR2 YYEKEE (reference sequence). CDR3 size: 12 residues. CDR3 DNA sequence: TGTGCCAGCAGCTGGGGGGTACACGAGCAGTACTTC. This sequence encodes CASSWGVHEQYF.

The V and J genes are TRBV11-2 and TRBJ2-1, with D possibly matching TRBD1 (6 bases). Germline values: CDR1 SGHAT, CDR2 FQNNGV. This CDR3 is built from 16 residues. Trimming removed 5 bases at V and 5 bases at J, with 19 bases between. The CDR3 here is CASSPVAGSGDNEQFF. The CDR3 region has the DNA TGTGCCAGCAGCCCGGTGGCAGGGTCAGGGGACAATGAGCAGTTCTTC. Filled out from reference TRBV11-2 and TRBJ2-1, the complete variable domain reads EAGVAQSPRYKIIEKRQSVAFWCNPISGHATLYWYQQILGQGPKLLIQFQNNGVVDDSQLPKDRFSAERLKGVDSTLKIQPAKLEDSAVYLCASSPVAGSGDNEQFFGPGTRLTVL.